These 6 T cell receptor beta chains originate from one sample sequenced in a study of blood T cell repertoires in COVID-19. Sequencing was performed with immunoSEQ multiplex PCR; in TCRdb, only in-frame clones are kept and a portion is missing. Of just over 300,000 clones listed, approximately 85% are singletons. The specimen was PBMCs or T cells enriched from blood (not recorded which). These receptors were collected from a young man who had recovered from COVID-19.

A few counts support this clone. This chain uses TRBV18 with TRBJ2-5; D remains unclear. The CDR3 is made up of 13 amino acids. Looked up from germline, CDR1 is KGHSH and CDR2 is LQKENI. V lost 5 bases, J lost 5 bases, and 12 bases lay in between. This CDR3 is CASSRGNSETQYF. CDR3 coding DNA: TGTGCCAGCTCAAGAGGAAATTCGGAGACCCAGTACTTC. Together with reference TRBV18 and TRBJ2-5, the CDR3 gives the full variable domain: NAGVMQNPRHLVRRRGQEARLRCSPMKGHSHVYWYRQLPEEGLKFMVYLQKENIIDESGMPKERFSAEFPKEGPSILRIQQVVRGDSAAYFCASSRGNSETQYFGPGTRLLVL.

There are a few counts of this clone. J is TRBJ2-7 and V is TRBV7-2; D may be TRBD1 (6 bases). Germline V gives CDR1 SGHTA, CDR2 FQGNSA. The length of the CDR3 is 15 residues. With 3 bases removed from V and 6 bases from J, the gap between germline ends came to 18 bases. CDR3 sequence (DNA): TGTGCCAGCAGCTTCGGAGCCACAGGGCGAAGCGAGCAGTACTTC. Amino acids: CASSFGATGRSEQYF. The variable domain in full, completed from reference TRBV7-2 and TRBJ2-7, reads GAGVSQSPSNKVTEKGKDVELRCDPISGHTALYWYRQSLGQGLEFLIYFQGNSAPDKSGLPSDRFSAERTGGSVSTLTIQRTQQEDSAVYLCASSFGATGRSEQYFGPGTRLTVT.

This rearrangement joins TRBV18 to TRBJ2-3; 9 nucleotides match TRBD1. Trimming at V came to 5 bases and at J to 6 bases, leaving 6 bases not matched to a gene. The germline V gene has CDR1 KGHSH and CDR2 LQKENI. The CDR3 runs 14 residues. CDR3 in DNA: TGTGCCAGCTCATCGGGACAGGGCTTGGATACGCAGTATTTT. Translated, it gives CASSSGQGLDTQYF.

This clone appeared a single time. The rearrangement joins TRBV6-2 or TRBV6-3 to TRBJ2-7, with 7 bases identical to TRBD2. Per the germline V gene, CDR1 is MNHEY and CDR2 is SVGEGT. This CDR3 is built from 15 residues. V lost 0 bases, J lost 3 bases, and 5 bases stayed unmatched. CDR3 loop: CASSYSIGGVYEQYF. The CDR3 nucleotides are TGTGCCAGCAGTTACTCGATTGGGGGGGTCTACGAGCAGTACTTC.

The chain carries TRBV2 and TRBJ1-6, with TRBD1 matching over 11 bases. The CDR3 totals 16 residues. The J segment lost 6 bases and the V segment lost 6 bases, leaving 7 bases of the junction unmatched. CDR1 is SNHLY, CDR2 FYNNEI, per germline. The CDR3 DNA reads TGTGCCAGCAGGCGCCAGGGACAGGGGGTTAATTCACCCCTCCACTTT. Protein product: CASRRQGQGVNSPLHF.

The chain joins TRBV4-3 to TRBJ2-2; no clear D gene. Germline CDR1 LGHNA, CDR2 YSLEER. The CDR3 is made up of 15 amino acids. V lost 1 base to trimming and J lost 0 bases, with 6 bases between them. The CDR3 sequence: CASSQGPANTGELFF. The CDR3 DNA follows: TGCGCCAGCAGCCAAGGGCCAGCGAACACCGGGGAGCTGTTTTTT.